These 10 T cell receptor beta chains share one sample of origin, sequenced in a study of T cells in Graves' hyperthyroidism and ophthalmopathy. RNA transcripts served as the template for amplifying TCR beta CDR3 regions. First-round RT-PCR of the TCR CDR3 relied on the HTBI primer set. TCRdb analysed the multiplex PCR reads with MiXCR anew, one entry per CDR3 protein. Of about 420,000 distinct CDR3 sequences detected, 15% to 19% appear once; the ten largest clones hold 7.7%. Sequenced input: blood. These receptors all stem from a woman younger than 30 with Graves' hyperthyroidism.

For this clonotype: A junction boundary mismatches the germline segment, possibly from a read error. The chain combines TRBV6-1 with TRBJ2-3; no definite D call. The CDR3 is 12 amino acids. The germline CDR1 and CDR2 sequences are MNHNS and SASEGT. The CDR3 spells CVSSRSADTQYF. Written as DNA, the CDR3 is TGTGTCAGCAGCCGGTCAGCAGATACGCAGTATTTT.

This clonotype was seen repeatedly, ten times or more. The J gene is TRBJ2-3, the V gene TRBV6-1; D not certain. This CDR3 spans 15 amino acids. The germline V gene has CDR1 MNHNS and CDR2 SASEGT. Trimming pared 5 bases from V and 5 bases from J, leaving 17 bases between. As DNA, the CDR3 is TGTGCCAGCAGTTCCCCTCAAGCGAGCCAAGATACGCAGTATTTT. This translates into CASSSPQASQDTQYF.

This clonotype has at least ten counts. The chain carries TRBV27 and TRBJ2-2; D remains unclear. V lost 7 bases and J lost 8, with 14 bases in between. Germline-derived CDR1 and CDR2 are MNHEY and SMNVEV (reference sequence). CDR3 size: 13 residues. The DNA for the CDR3 is TGTGCCAGCAAGCTGGCCGCTGGTGGGGAGCTGTTTTTT. Translating gives CASKLAAGGELFF.

The chain employs TRBV19 and TRBJ1-4; D is ambiguous. This CDR3 is 15 amino acids long. CDR1 and CDR2 from the germline V gene are LNHDA and SQIVND (reference sequence). V dropped 6 bases and J dropped 0 bases, with 11 bases sitting between them. The chain's CDR3 is CASRARIATNEKLFF. The CDR3 coding sequence is TGTGCCAGTAGGGCTAGGATCGCAACTAATGAAAAACTGTTTTTT.

The chain employs TRBV29-1 and TRBJ1-4, with D possibly being TRBD1 (5 bases). V lost 5 bases to trimming and J lost 8 bases, with 12 bases between them. The germline gives CDR1 SQVTM, CDR2 ANQGSEA. The CDR3 totals 12 residues. The CDR3: CSVLRGGEKLFF. The CDR3 DNA is TGCAGCGTTCTAAGGGGTGGGGAAAAACTGTTTTTT.

This clonotype was found many times. V usage is TRBV5-6 and J usage is TRBJ2-5, with 11 bases lining up with TRBD2. This CDR3 region has 17 residues. J lost 2 bases, V lost 7 bases, and 13 bases had no gene match. CDR1 SGHDT and CDR2 YYEEEE come from the germline V gene. CDR3 sequence reads: CASSSARLAGIQETQYF. The DNA of the CDR3 is TGTGCCAGCTCCTCCGCCCGACTAGCGGGGATTCAAGAGACCCAGTACTTC.

The V and J genes are TRBV9 and TRBJ1-2; perhaps TRBD1 as D (5 bases). The germline V gene has CDR1 SGDLS and CDR2 YYNGEE. The V end was cut by 2 bases, the J end by 4 bases, with 15 bases between. CDR3 size: 15 residues. The CDR3 DNA follows: TGTGCCAGCAGCGTCGGCAGGGAACGTCTCTATGGCTACACCTTC. This gives the protein CASSVGRERLYGYTF.

The chain uses TRBV7-9 and TRBJ2-3; TRBD2 matches 11 bases. V shed 3 bases, J shed 7 bases, and the junction held 3 bases outside the gene matches. In germline, CDR1 is SEHNR, CDR2 FQNEAQ (reference sequence). This CDR3 spans 14 amino acids. CDR3 protein: CASSFSGGAHTQYF. In DNA, the CDR3 is TGTGCCAGCAGCTTTAGCGGGGGGGCCCATACGCAGTATTTT.

A word on this clonotype: Compared with germline, one end of the junction differs, possibly owing to a read error. V gene TRBV29-1 combines with J gene TRBJ2-5, with 13 bases identical to TRBD2. The germline V gene encodes CDR1 SQVTM and CDR2 ANQGSEA. This CDR3 comprises 15 residues. The CDR3 DNA reads TGCAACGTTGAAGGGACTAGCGGGGCCCAAGAGACCCAGTACTTC. This gives the protein CNVEGTSGAQETQYF.

DNA for the CDR3: TGCGCCAGCAGCTGGTCGACAGGGAGCGGGAGCAATCAGCCCCAGCATTTT. This translates into CASSWSTGSGSNQPQHF. The chain has TRBV5-1 and TRBJ1-5, with TRBD1 identical over 7 bases. Per the germline V gene, CDR1 is SGHRS and CDR2 is YFSETQ. The CDR3 spans 17 residues. V lost 3 bases, J lost 1 base, and 10 bases stayed unmatched.